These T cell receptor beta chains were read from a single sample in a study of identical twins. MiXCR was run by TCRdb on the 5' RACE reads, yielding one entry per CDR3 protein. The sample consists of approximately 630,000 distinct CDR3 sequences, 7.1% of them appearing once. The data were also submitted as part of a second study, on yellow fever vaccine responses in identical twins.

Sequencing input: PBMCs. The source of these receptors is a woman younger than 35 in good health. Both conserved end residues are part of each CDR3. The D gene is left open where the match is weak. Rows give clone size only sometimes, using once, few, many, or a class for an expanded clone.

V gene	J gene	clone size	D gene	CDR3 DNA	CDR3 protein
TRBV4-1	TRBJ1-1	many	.	TGCGCCAGCAGCCCGAACAGGGAGAACACTGAAGCTTTCTTT	CASSPNRENTEAFF
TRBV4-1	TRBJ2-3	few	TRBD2	TGCGCCAGCAGCCCCCGCCTCGCAGCGGGAGCCACAGATACGCAGTATTTT	CASSPRLAAGATDTQYF
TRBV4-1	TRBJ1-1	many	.	TGCGCCAGCAGTCGGGGCATGAACACTGAAGCTTTCTTT	CASSRGMNTEAFF
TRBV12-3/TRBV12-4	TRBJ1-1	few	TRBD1	TGTGCCAGCAGTTTACGACAGGGGGTCGGTGACACTGAAGCTTTCTTT	CASSLRQGVGDTEAFF
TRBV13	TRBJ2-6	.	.	TGTGCCAGCAGGAACGCAGGTTCCTCTGGGGCCAACGTCCTGACTTTC	CASRNAGSSGANVLTF
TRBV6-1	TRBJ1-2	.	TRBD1	TGTGCCAGCAGTGGCAGGACAGGGGCCGACTATGGCTACACCTTC	CASSGRTGADYGYTF
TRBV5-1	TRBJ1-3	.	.	TGCGCCAGCAGCTTCGATGGGTTCAGCTCTGGAAACACCATATATTTT	CASSFDGFSSGNTIYF
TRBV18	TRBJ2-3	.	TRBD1	TGTGCCAGCTCACCACCGATGACAGGGGGCCCAGATACGCAGTATTTT	CASSPPMTGGPDTQYF
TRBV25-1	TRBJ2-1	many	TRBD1	TGTGCCAGCAGTGATTTTGCAGGGGGCTTTATCAATGAGCAGTTCTTC	CASSDFAGGFINEQFF
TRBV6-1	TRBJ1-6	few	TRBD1	TGTGCCAGCAGTGTACAGGGGCTGGGTAATTCACCCCTCCACTTT	CASSVQGLGNSPLHF
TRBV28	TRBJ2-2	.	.	TGTGCCAGCAGTTTAGTAGGCTGGAACACCGGGGAGCTGTTTTTT	CASSLVGWNTGELFF
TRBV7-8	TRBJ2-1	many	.	TGTGCCAGCAGCTTAGTACCTACCTACAATGAGCAGTTCTTC	CASSLVPTYNEQFF
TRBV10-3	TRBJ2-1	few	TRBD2	TGTGCCATCAGTGGATTAGCGGGACGGACCTACAATGAGCAGTTCTTC	CAISGLAGRTYNEQFF
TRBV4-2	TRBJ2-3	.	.	TGTGCCAGCAGCCAAGATTGGACGAAGGGCCCTGGAGATACGCAGTATTTT	CASSQDWTKGPGDTQYF
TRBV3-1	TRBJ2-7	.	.	TGTGCCAGCAGCCAAGAAGGACATTTCTCCTACGAGCAGTACTTC	CASSQEGHFSYEQYF
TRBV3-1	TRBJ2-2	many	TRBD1	TGTGCCAGCAGCCAACAGGGGGCGAACACCGGGGAGCTGTTTTTT	CASSQQGANTGELFF
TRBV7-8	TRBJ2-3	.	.	TGTGCCAGCAGCTTATTTTGGCGGCCAAATGGCACAGATACGCAGTATTTT	CASSLFWRPNGTDTQYF
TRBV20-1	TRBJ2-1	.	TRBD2	TGCAGTTTAAGGACTAGCGGGTACAATGAGCAGTTCTTC	CSLRTSGYNEQFF
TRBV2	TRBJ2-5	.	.	TGTGCCAGCAGAGCTCGCCCGGGACGCGAGACCCAGTACTTC	CASRARPGRETQYF
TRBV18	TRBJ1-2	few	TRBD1	TGTGCCAGCTCACCGGGGACAGGGTCTAACTATGGCTACACCTTC	CASSPGTGSNYGYTF
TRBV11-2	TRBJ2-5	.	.	TGTGCCAGCAGCTTAGTATTTGGGTTGGAGACCCAGTACTTC	CASSLVFGLETQYF
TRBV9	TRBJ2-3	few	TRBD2	TGTGCCAGCAGCGAGCGGGGCGCTAGCACAGATACGCAGTATTTT	CASSERGASTDTQYF
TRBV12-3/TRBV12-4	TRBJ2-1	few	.	TGTGCCAGCGGATCCTTGGGGGGGCGCTTCCATGAGCAGTTCTTC	CASGSLGGRFHEQFF
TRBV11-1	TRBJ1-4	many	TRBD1	TGTGCCAGCAGCGGAGGTCGGGACAGAGTTTCAACTAATGAAAAACTGTTTTTT	CASSGGRDRVSTNEKLFF
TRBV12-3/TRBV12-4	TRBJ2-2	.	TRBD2	TGTGCCAGCAGTAGACTAGCGGGAGGGCCGGTCACCGGGGAGCTGTTTTTT	CASSRLAGGPVTGELFF
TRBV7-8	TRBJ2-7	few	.	TGTGCCAGCAGCTTAGCGCCCTGGGGCGAGCAGTACTTC	CASSLAPWGEQYF
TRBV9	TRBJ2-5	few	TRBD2	TGTGCCAGCAGCGTGAAAGGGGGGACTAGCGTCCAAGAGACCCAGTACTTC	CASSVKGGTSVQETQYF
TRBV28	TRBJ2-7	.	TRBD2	TGTGCCAGCACCCCGCCCGGGAGGGATGAGCAGTACTTC	CASTPPGRDEQYF
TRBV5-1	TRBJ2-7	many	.	TGCGCCAGCAGCTTGAGTACAATGGGGACGCGGGAGCAGTACTTC	CASSLSTMGTREQYF
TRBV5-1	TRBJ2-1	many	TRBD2	TGCGCCAGCAGCCCTAGCGGGAACCCCTACAATGAGCAGTTCTTC	CASSPSGNPYNEQFF
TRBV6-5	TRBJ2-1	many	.	TGTGCCAGCAGTTCCAGGGACTCCCCCTACAATGAGCAGTTCTTC	CASSSRDSPYNEQFF
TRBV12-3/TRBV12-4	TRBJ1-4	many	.	TGTGCCAGCAGTTTGAACGTTGGGAATGAAAAACTGTTTTTT	CASSLNVGNEKLFF
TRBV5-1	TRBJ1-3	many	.	TGCGCCAGCAGCTTGGACAACTCTGGAAACACCATATATTTT	CASSLDNSGNTIYF
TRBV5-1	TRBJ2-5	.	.	TGCGCCAGCAGAGACAGAGACCAAGAGACCCAGTACTTC	CASRDRDQETQYF
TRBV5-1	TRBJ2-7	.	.	TGCGCCAGCAGCCTCGGGTCTTCTAACTCCTACGAGCAGTACTTC	CASSLGSSNSYEQYF
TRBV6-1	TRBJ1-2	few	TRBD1	TGTGCCAGCAGGAAAGGGACAGGATCTAATGGCTACACCTTC	CASRKGTGSNGYTF
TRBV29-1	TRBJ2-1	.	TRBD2	TGCAGCGTTGAAGATCCGCGGACTAGCGGGAGGAATGAGCAGTTCTTC	CSVEDPRTSGRNEQFF
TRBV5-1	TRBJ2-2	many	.	TGCGCCAGCATCCAAAACACCGGGGAGCTGTTTTTT	CASIQNTGELFF
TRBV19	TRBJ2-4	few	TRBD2	TGTGCCAGTAGTTCCGGGACCTACTCAGGGAGCGGGAGAGTCAAAAACATTCAGTACTTC	CASSSGTYSGSGRVKNIQYF
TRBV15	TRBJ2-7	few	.	TGTGCCACCAGCAGCTCGAGCGACCTAGCCTACGAGCAGTACTTC	CATSSSSDLAYEQYF
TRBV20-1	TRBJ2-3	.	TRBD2	TGCAGTGCTCCCATTAGCGGGGGGTCCACAGATACGCAGTATTTT	CSAPISGGSTDTQYF
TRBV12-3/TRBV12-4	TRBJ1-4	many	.	TGTGCCAGCAGACTGGACATAAATGAAAAACTGTTTTTT	CASRLDINEKLFF
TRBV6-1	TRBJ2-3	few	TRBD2	TGTGCCAGCAGTGAACGAAGCGGGGGCCCCGAAGATACGCAGTATTTT	CASSERSGGPEDTQYF
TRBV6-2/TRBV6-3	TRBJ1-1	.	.	TGTGCCAGCAGCCGCACAGTCTCACTGGGAGCTTTCTTT	CASSRTVSLGAFF
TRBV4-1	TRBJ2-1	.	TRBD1	TGCGCCAGCAGCAAAGTATCAGGGGGCAGGGACAATGAGCAGTTCTTC	CASSKVSGGRDNEQFF
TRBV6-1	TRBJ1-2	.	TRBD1	TGTGCCAGCACCGAGGACAGGGGAGGATACTATGGCTACACCTTC	CASTEDRGGYYGYTF
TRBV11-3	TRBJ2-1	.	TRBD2	TGTGCCAGCAGCTTAGATCAAGCGGGAGCGAATGAGCAGTTCTTC	CASSLDQAGANEQFF
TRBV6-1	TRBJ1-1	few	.	TGTGCCAGCAGAGCCCAGGCGGGGGGCGAGGAAGCTTTCTTT	CASRAQAGGEEAFF
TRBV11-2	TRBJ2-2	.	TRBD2	TGTGCCAGCAACCGGGATGGGACTAGCGGGAGGAGGGAGCTGTTTTTT	CASNRDGTSGRRELFF
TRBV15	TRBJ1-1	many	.	TGTGCCACCAGCCCTGGACAGTTGAACACTGAAGCTTTCTTT	CATSPGQLNTEAFF
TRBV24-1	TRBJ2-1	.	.	TGTGCCACCAGTGATTTTAGGGGGGGCGAGGGGTACAATGAGCAGTTCTTC	CATSDFRGGEGYNEQFF
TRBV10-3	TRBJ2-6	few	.	TGTGCCATCAGTGAGATGCCGAGCTCTGGGGCCAACGTCCTGACTTTC	CAISEMPSSGANVLTF
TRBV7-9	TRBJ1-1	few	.	TGTGCCAGCAGCTTTGGTGGTTGGGGACGCACTGAAGCTTTCTTT	CASSFGGWGRTEAFF